Listed here are 18 T cell receptor beta chains from one sample, sequenced in a study of T-cell memory formation after mild COVID-19 (dated by TCRdb to the early 2020s). Library preparation employed 5' RACE. TCRdb lists the instrument as Illumina NovaSeq 6000. TCRdb redid the processing of the public reads, applying fastp at Q25 and MiXCR, and retained in-frame beta chains. Rows with a matching CDR3 protein are joined into one entry that keeps the most common DNA and genes. The sample table shows some 200,000 distinct CDR3 sequences, and 9.5% are seen once. The ten largest clones represent around 3.4% of the sample. Sample: PBMCs or a T cell subset sorted from them (not recorded which). The receptors were gathered from a young man who had mild COVID-19 (a few samples of this study predate the infection). The sample titles of this study are shuffled in the database, so cell type and time point are left out; the donor was told from shared clones.

This clonotype occurred many times. This rearrangement joins TRBV6-2 or TRBV6-3 to TRBJ2-5, with 10 positions matching TRBD2. This CDR3 comprises 15 residues. The J segment lost 4 bases and the V segment lost 6 bases, leaving 8 bases of the junction unmatched. The V gene's germline CDR1 is MNHEY and CDR2 SVGEGT. CDR3 loop: CASSPWTSGPETQYF. CDR3 nucleotides: TGTGCCAGCAGCCCTTGGACTAGCGGACCAGAGACCCAGTACTTC.

This clonotype was counted at least ten times. The CDR3 protein is CATSDLAGRRGTGELFF. The CDR3 DNA sequence: TGTGCCACCAGTGATTTGGCGGGGCGTCGAGGCACCGGGGAGCTGTTTTTT. This rearrangement joins TRBV24-1 to TRBJ2-2; perhaps TRBD2 as D (6 bases). The CDR3 has 17 residues. Germline-derived CDR1 and CDR2 are KGHDR and SFDVKD. V was cut by 0 bases and J by 4 bases, with 14 bases left in between.

This clonotype was picked up a small number of times. The rearrangement joins TRBV18 to TRBJ2-5; D remains ambiguous. The CDR3 spans 14 residues. V lost 3 bases, J lost 2 bases, and 10 bases lay in between. CDR1 and CDR2 (germline): KGHSH, LQKENI. The CDR3 protein is CASSPLVQQETQYF. The CDR3 bases are TGTGCCAGCTCACCCTTGGTCCAACAAGAGACCCAGTACTTC.

In this sample, this clonotype turned up many times. This rearrangement joins TRBV30 to TRBJ1-1; D is possibly TRBD1 (6 bases). The germline gives CDR1 GTSNPN, CDR2 SVGIG (reference sequence). V lost 0 bases and J lost 10, with 9 bases in between. This CDR3 is built from 11 residues. The CDR3 is CAWSVQGIAFF. CDR3 sequence (DNA): TGTGCCTGGAGTGTACAGGGAATAGCTTTCTTT.

This clonotype turned up a few times. The V and J genes are TRBV5-4 and TRBJ2-5, with unresolved D. The CDR3 consists of 14 residues. Germline-derived CDR1 and CDR2 are SGHNT and YYREEE (reference sequence). V lost 0 bases to trimming and J lost 4 bases, with 10 bases between them. Written as DNA, the CDR3 is TGTGCCAGCAGCTTGGAGGGCCACTCAGAGACCCAGTACTTC. Translating gives CASSLEGHSETQYF. The full variable domain, in which reference TRBV5-4 and TRBJ2-5 provide the parts outside the CDR3, is ETGVTQSPTHLIKTRGQQVTLRCSSQSGHNTVSWYQQALGQGPQFIFQYYREEENGRGNFPPRFSGLQFPNYSSELNVNALELDDSALYLCASSLEGHSETQYFGPGTRLLVL.

The rearrangement joins TRBV10-3 to TRBJ2-5; D may match TRBD1 or TRBD2 (6 bases each). Per germline, CDR1 ENHRY and CDR2 SYGVKD. Trimming removed 4 bases from V and 4 bases from J, with 13 bases in between. The CDR3 loop spans 14 amino acids. The CDR3 DNA is TGTGCCATCAGTGTCGGGGGCTCCGTAGAGACCCAGTACTTC. Its protein product is CAISVGGSVETQYF.

In its sample, this clonotype was seen many times. The chain uses TRBV24-1 and TRBJ2-3, with 7 bases matching TRBD2. The V and J ends lost 0 bases and 1 base, in that order; junction bases with no gene match: 3. Germline V lookup: CDR1 KGHDR, CDR2 SFDVKD. This CDR3 has 16 residues. CDR3 sequence (DNA): TGTGCCACCAGTGATTTGCCCAGCGGGGGCACAGATACGCAGTATTTT. This translates into CATSDLPSGGTDTQYF.

V and J are TRBV2 and TRBJ2-7; the D call may be TRBD1 or TRBD2 (6 bases each). This CDR3 contains 14 residues. V lost 2 bases, J lost 3 bases, and 11 bases lay in between. Looked up from germline, CDR1 is SNHLY and CDR2 is FYNNEI. The CDR3 DNA reads TGTGCCAGCAGTGAACAGGGGACTCACTACGAGCAGTACTTC. It encodes CASSEQGTHYEQYF.

This chain links TRBV5-1 with TRBJ2-6, with D unresolved. The CDR3 covers 15 residues. The germline CDR1 and CDR2 sequences are SGHRS and YFSETQ. Trimming removed 2 bases from V and 2 bases from J, with 8 bases in between. CDR3 in DNA: TGCGCCAGCAGCTTTTCGGCGGCTGGGGCCAACGTCCTGACTTTC. Translation gives CASSFSAAGANVLTF.

This clonotype has more than one count but fewer than ten. At one end the junction does not follow the germline gene, possibly because of a read error. V usage is TRBV7-7 and J usage is TRBJ2-3; no firm D call. Per the germline V gene, CDR1 is SSHAT and CDR2 is FNYEAQ (reference sequence). There are 14 residues in the CDR3. The CDR3 sequence is CASSLNSFTDTQYF. In DNA, the CDR3 is TGTGCTAGCAGCTTAAACAGCTTCACAGATACGCAGTATTTT.

This clonotype was picked up a small number of times. This chain links TRBV7-2 with TRBJ2-3, with D hard to call. V was trimmed by 0 bases and J by 2 bases, leaving 6 bases between them. Germline loops: CDR1 SGHTA, CDR2 FQGNSA. The CDR3 has 14 amino acids. The CDR3 DNA sequence: TGTGCCAGCAGCTTAGCGCCATCCACAGATACGCAGTATTTT. Translated, it gives CASSLAPSTDTQYF.

The chain couples TRBV7-2 to TRBJ2-7, with TRBD2 identical over 11 bases. The CDR3 is 14 residues long. V dropped 3 bases and J dropped 3; count of bases not matched to a gene: 1. Germline CDR1 reads SGHTA; CDR2 reads FQGNSA. The CDR3 reads CASSLTSGVYEQYF. The DNA for the CDR3 is TGTGCCAGCAGCTTGACTAGCGGGGTCTACGAGCAGTACTTC.

The chain is built from TRBV4-1 and TRBJ1-2, with D possibly matching TRBD1 (5 bases). This CDR3 spans 13 amino acids. The germline CDR1 and CDR2 sequences are MGHRA and YSYEKL. Trimming took off 4 bases at V and 6 bases at J, with 12 bases between the two ends. The CDR3 spells CASSLRSGDGYTF. The CDR3 DNA sequence: TGCGCCAGCAGCCTGAGATCGGGGGATGGCTACACCTTC.

The chain recombines TRBV19 with TRBJ1-1, with D uncertain. Between the trimmed V and J ends, which lost 10 bases and 0 bases, there was a span of 15 bases. The V gene's germline CDR1 is LNHDA and CDR2 SQIVND (reference sequence). CDR3 length: 14 residues. CDR3 sequence: CATLRGSMNTEAFF. As DNA, the CDR3 is TGTGCCACCCTCAGAGGGTCCATGAACACTGAAGCTTTCTTT. Filled out from reference TRBV19 and TRBJ1-1, the complete variable domain reads DGGITQSPKYLFRKEGQNVTLSCEQNLNHDAMYWYRQDPGQGLRLIYYSQIVNDFQKGDIAEGYSVSREKKESFPLTVTSAQKNPTAFYLCATLRGSMNTEAFFGQGTRLTVV.

There are many counts of this clonotype. The chain has TRBV14 and TRBJ2-2; 13 positions agree with TRBD2. The CDR3 is 16 residues long. The germline V gene has CDR1 SGHDN and CDR2 FVKESK. With V trimmed by 4 bases and J by 5 bases, 4 bases remained unmatched. For the CDR3, the DNA is TGTGCCAGCAGCCCTCGGACTAGCGGGGGTACCGGGGAGCTGTTTTTT. It is translated as CASSPRTSGGTGELFF.

The chain carries TRBV3-1 and TRBJ1-1; perhaps TRBD1 as D (5 bases). CDR1 is LGHDT, CDR2 YNNKEL, per germline (reference sequence). The V and J ends lost 1 base and 1 base respectively, with 10 bases between them. This CDR3 is built from 15 residues. Written as DNA, the CDR3 is TGTGCCAGCAGCCAAGTGAGTACAGGGAACACTGAAGCTTTCTTT. This encodes CASSQVSTGNTEAFF. Supplemented by reference TRBV3-1 and TRBJ1-1, the full variable domain reads DTAVSQTPKYLVTQMGNDKSIKCEQNLGHDTMYWYKQDSKKFLKIMFSYNNKELIINETVPNRFSPKSPDKAHLNLHINSLELGDSAVYFCASSQVSTGNTEAFFGQGTRLTVV.

This chain uses TRBV5-5 with TRBJ2-5; 7 bases fit TRBD1. The germline CDR1 and CDR2 sequences are SGHKS and YYEKEE (reference sequence). This CDR3 contains 15 residues. The trim removed 3 bases at V and 5 bases at J, leaving 10 bases unmatched. The CDR3 DNA reads TGTGCCAGCAGCTCCCCGTACAGGGGAGTCGAGACCCAGTACTTC. This codes for CASSSPYRGVETQYF.

This clonotype was counted only a few times. The chain has TRBV7-2 and TRBJ1-2; perhaps TRBD1 as D (5 bases). The CDR3 sequence is 13 residues long. V lost 5 bases to trimming and J lost 7 bases, with 14 bases between them. Germline CDR1 SGHTA, CDR2 FQGNSA. The CDR3 is CASSPQGPSGYTF. As DNA, the CDR3 is TGTGCCAGCAGCCCCCAGGGTCCCTCTGGCTACACCTTC.